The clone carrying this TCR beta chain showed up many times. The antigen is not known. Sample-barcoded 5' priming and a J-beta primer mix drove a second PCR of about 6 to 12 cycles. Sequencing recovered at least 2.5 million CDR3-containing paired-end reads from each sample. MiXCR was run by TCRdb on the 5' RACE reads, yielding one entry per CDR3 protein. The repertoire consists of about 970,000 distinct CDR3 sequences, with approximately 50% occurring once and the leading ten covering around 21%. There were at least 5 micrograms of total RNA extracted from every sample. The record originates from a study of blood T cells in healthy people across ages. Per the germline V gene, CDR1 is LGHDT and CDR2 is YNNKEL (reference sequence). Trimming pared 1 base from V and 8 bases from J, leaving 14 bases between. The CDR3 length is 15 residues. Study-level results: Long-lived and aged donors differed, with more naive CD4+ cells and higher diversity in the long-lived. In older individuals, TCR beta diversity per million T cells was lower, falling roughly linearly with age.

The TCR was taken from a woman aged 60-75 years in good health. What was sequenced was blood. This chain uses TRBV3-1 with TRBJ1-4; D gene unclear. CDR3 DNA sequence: TGTGCCAGCAGCCAAGCAGACCGTCATGGCGAAAAACTGTTTTTT. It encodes CASSQADRHGEKLFF.